Described below is a single T cell receptor beta chain sequence and its context. What it binds is not known. This record comes from a study of OX40 agonist ivuxolimab in advanced cancers. Across the whole study: Age averaged around 58 years (range about 23 to 80), and 82.7% were male.

The CDR3 covers 16 residues. Looked up from germline, CDR1 is MNHEY and CDR2 is SMNVEV (reference sequence). Trimming took 2 bases from V and 4 from J; bases not matched to a gene: 9. Whole-study findings and limits: At doses 0.1 to 3.0 mg/kg, CD4+ and CD8+ clones expanded.

Sequencing was performed with immunoSEQ multiplex PCR; in TCRdb, only in-frame clones are kept and a portion is missing. This sample has 70,000 to 95,000 clones, with nearly 95% found just once. This clonotype was sampled from an adult with an advanced solid tumor such as melanoma, head and neck, liver or kidney cancer. This chain links TRBV27 with TRBJ1-1; 8 nucleotides align to TRBD1. Sequencing was performed on CD4+ or CD8+ T cells sorted from blood, taken in a trial of the OX40 agonist ivuxolimab. The CDR3 here is CASSLSQGARGTEAFF. CDR3 in DNA: TGTGCCAGCAGTTTAAGCCAGGGGGCGCGTGGCACTGAAGCTTTCTTT.